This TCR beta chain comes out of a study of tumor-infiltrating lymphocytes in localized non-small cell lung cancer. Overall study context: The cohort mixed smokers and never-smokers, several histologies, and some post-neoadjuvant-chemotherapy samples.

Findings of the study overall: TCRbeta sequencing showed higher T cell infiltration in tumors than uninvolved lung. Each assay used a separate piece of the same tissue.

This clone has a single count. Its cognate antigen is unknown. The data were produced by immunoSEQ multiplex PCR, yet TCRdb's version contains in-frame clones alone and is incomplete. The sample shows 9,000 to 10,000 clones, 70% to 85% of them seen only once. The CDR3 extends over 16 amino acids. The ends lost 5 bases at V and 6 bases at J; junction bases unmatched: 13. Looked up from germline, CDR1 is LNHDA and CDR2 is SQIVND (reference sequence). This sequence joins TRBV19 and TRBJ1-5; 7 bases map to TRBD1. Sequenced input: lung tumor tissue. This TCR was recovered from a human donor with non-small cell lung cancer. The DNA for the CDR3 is TGTGCCAGTAGTTCTATCTCAGGGGGGGCGGTTCAGCCCCAGCATTTT. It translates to CASSSISGGAVQPQHF.